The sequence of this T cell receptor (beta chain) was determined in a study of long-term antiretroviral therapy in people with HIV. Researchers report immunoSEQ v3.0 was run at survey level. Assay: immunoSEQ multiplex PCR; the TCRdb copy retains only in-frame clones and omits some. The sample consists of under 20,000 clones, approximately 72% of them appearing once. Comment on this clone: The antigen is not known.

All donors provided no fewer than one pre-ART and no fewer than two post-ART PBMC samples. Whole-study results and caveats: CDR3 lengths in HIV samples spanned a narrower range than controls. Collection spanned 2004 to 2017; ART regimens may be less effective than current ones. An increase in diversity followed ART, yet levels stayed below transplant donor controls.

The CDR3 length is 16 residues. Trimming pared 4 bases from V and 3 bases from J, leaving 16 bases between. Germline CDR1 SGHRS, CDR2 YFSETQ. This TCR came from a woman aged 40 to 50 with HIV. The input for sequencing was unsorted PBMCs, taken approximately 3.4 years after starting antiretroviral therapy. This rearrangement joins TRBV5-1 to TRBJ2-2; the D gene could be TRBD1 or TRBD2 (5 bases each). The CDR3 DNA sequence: TGCGCCAGCAGCCCCGGGACCGGAGGAGACACCGGGGAGCTGTTTTTT. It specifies CASSPGTGGDTGELFF.